The 9 T cell receptor beta chains presented below share a single source sample, sequenced in a study of blood T cell repertoires in COVID-19 (dated by TCRdb to about 2020). Library construction relied on the immunoSEQ multiplex PCR assay. TCRdb holds this immuneACCESS table with in-frame rearrangements only. Some clones are missing; in checked studies, unresolved V genes explain under half, and the rest has no known cause. This sample gives 330,000 or so clones in total; roughly nine tenths of them show up just once. The biggest ten clones account for just under 4% of the sample. The sequenced sample was peripheral blood. These receptors all stem from an older woman with COVID-19, enrolled during active disease.

The genes are TRBV23-1 and TRBJ1-5; D perhaps matches TRBD1 (6 bases). Being an ORF, TRBV23-1 has a function that is uncertain. V lost 3 bases and J lost 4, with 10 bases in between. The CDR3 has 14 residues. CDR3 bases: TGCGCCAGCAGTCACGCCAGGGGAAATCAGCCCCAGCATTTT. It is translated as CASSHARGNQPQHF.

This clone appeared a few times. V is TRBV6-5 and J is TRBJ1-2, with TRBD1 matching over 8 bases. Trimming removed 7 bases from V and 2 bases from J; junction bases left unmatched: 6. The V gene's germline CDR1 is MNHEY and CDR2 SVGAGI. The CDR3 spans 14 residues. The chain's CDR3 is CASITPGGNYGYTF. In DNA form, the CDR3 reads TGTGCCAGCATCACGCCAGGGGGCAACTATGGCTACACCTTC.

This clone appeared once. The chain combines TRBV12-3 or TRBV12-4 with TRBJ1-1; D is undetermined. The CDR3 is 13 residues long. V was shortened by 1 base and J by 8 bases, with 11 bases between the two germline ends. This CDR3 reads CASSLGNRREAFF. CDR3 in DNA: TGTGCCAGCAGTTTAGGAAACAGAAGAGAAGCTTTCTTT.

The chain joins TRBV11-2 to TRBJ1-1, with no clear D. Trimming pared 1 base from V and 11 bases from J, leaving 17 bases between. The CDR3 is 14 amino acids. Per germline, CDR1 SGHAT and CDR2 FQNNGV. CDR3 nucleotides: TGTGCCAGCAGCTTAGTTCGGCAGGCGTTTATCGCTTTCTTT. Translated: CASSLVRQAFIAFF.

The chain links TRBV2 to TRBJ1-6; D remains unclear. Germline V gene sequence: CDR1 SNHLY, CDR2 FYNNEI. Deletions cut 3 bases from V and 6 bases from J, with 9 bases between. The CDR3 contains 14 residues. The CDR3 protein is CASSEGRGNSPLHF. The CDR3 DNA is TGTGCCAGCAGTGAGGGTCGGGGTAATTCACCCCTCCACTTT.

V usage is TRBV5-6 and J usage is TRBJ1-1, with D unclear. The length of the CDR3 is 14 residues. Trimming took 4 bases from V and 5 from J, leaving 15 bases between them. Germline CDR1 and CDR2: SGHDT and YYEEEE. CDR3 nucleotide sequence: TGTGCCAGCAGCCAACGCCTTCGGGGAACTGAAGCTTTCTTT. As protein: CASSQRLRGTEAFF.

The chain couples TRBV4-1 to TRBJ2-7; 7 positions agree with TRBD1. Trimming removed 0 bases from V and 6 bases from J; junction bases left unmatched: 8. CDR1 and CDR2 (germline): MGHRA, YSYEKL. This CDR3 contains 15 residues. CDR3 region: CASSQDGTEVSEQYF. DNA for the CDR3: TGCGCCAGCAGCCAAGATGGGACAGAGGTCTCCGAGCAGTACTTC.

The chain couples TRBV18 to TRBJ2-5, with D possibly matching TRBD2 (5 bases). V dropped 2 bases and J dropped 5 bases, with 12 bases sitting between them. CDR1 and CDR2 from the germline V gene are KGHSH and LQKENI. The CDR3 totals 14 residues. The CDR3 DNA reads as TGTGCCAGCTCACCAAGTCGGGGAGACGAGACCCAGTACTTC. Translation gives CASSPSRGDETQYF.

The rearrangement uses TRBV18 and TRBJ1-3; D is unresolved. The V gene lost 3 bases and the J gene lost 0 bases, with 9 bases spanning the gap. This CDR3 has 15 amino acids. The germline CDR1 and CDR2 sequences are KGHSH and LQKENI. CDR3 in amino acids: CASSPAGISGNTIYF. The CDR3, as DNA: TGTGCCAGCTCACCTGCAGGAATCTCTGGAAACACCATATATTTT.